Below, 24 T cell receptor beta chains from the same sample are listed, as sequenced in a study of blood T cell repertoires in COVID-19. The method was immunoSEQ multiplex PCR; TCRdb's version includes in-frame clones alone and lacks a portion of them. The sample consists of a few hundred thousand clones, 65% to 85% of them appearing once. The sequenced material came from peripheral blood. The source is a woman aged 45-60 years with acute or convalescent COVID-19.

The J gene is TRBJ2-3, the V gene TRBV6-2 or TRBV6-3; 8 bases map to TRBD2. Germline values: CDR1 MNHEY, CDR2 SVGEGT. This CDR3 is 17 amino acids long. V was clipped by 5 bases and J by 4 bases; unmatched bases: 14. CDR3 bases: TGTGCCAGCAGTCACCCCCTAGCCAGCGGGAGACCAGATACGCAGTATTTT. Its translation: CASSHPLASGRPDTQYF.

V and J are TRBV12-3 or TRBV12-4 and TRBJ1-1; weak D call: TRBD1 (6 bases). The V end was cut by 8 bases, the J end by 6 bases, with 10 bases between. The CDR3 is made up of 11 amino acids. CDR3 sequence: CASLQGSEAFF. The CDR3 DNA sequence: TGTGCCAGCTTACAGGGTTCTGAAGCTTTCTTT.

The CDR3: CATGQGLTEAFF. The DNA of the CDR3 is TGTGCCACAGGACAGGGTTTAACTGAAGCTTTCTTT. V usage is TRBV19 and J usage is TRBJ1-1, with 8 bases lining up with TRBD1. V shed 10 bases and J 5 bases; nucleotides not matched to a gene: 6. Germline-derived CDR1 and CDR2 are LNHDA and SQIVND (reference sequence). The CDR3 has 12 amino acids.

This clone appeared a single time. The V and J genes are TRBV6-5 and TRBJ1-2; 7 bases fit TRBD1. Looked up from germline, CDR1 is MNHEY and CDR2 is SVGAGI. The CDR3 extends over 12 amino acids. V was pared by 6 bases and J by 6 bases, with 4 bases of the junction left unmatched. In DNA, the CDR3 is TGTGCCAGCAGGGATCAGGGGGATGGCTACACCTTC. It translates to CASRDQGDGYTF.

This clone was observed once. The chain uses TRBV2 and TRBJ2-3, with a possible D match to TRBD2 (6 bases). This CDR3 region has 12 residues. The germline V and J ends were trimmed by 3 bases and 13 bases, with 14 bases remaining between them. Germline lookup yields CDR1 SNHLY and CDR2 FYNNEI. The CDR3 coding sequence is TGTGCCAGCAGTGATGGCGCGGGACGGGAGTATTTT. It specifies CASSDGAGREYF.

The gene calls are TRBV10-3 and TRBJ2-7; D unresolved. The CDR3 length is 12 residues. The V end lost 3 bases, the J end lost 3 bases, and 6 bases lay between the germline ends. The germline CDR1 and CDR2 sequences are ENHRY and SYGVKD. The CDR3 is CAISEQSYEQYF. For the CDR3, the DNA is TGTGCCATCAGTGAACAGAGCTACGAGCAGTACTTC.

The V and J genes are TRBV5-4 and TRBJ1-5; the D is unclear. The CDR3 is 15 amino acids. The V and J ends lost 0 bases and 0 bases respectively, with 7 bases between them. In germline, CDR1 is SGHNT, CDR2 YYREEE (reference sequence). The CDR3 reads CASSLGGFSNQPQHF. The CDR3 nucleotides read TGTGCCAGCAGCTTGGGAGGGTTTAGCAATCAGCCCCAGCATTTT.

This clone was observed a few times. CDR3 protein: CASRQGDQPQHF. The CDR3 bases are TGTGCCAGCAGACAGGGGGATCAGCCCCAGCATTTT. The chain is built from TRBV6-5 and TRBJ1-5; 8 bases are a match to TRBD1. The length of the CDR3 is 12 residues. Germline assignment: CDR1 MNHEY and CDR2 SVGAGI. Losses at the gene ends were 6 bases for V and 5 bases for J; bases not matched to a gene: 0.

For the CDR3, the DNA is TGTGCCAGCTCCCCGGGAACTAGCGGTACCTACGAGCAGTACTTC. Translation gives CASSPGTSGTYEQYF. The V call is TRBV18, the J call TRBJ2-7; TRBD2 aligns across 8 bases. V dropped 6 bases and J dropped 2; count of bases not matched to a gene: 9. Germline values: CDR1 KGHSH, CDR2 LQKENI. The CDR3 spans 15 residues. Filled out from reference TRBV18 and TRBJ2-7, the complete variable domain reads NAGVMQNPRHLVRRRGQEARLRCSPMKGHSHVYWYRQLPEEGLKFMVYLQKENIIDESGMPKERFSAEFPKEGPSILRIQQVVRGDSAAYFCASSPGTSGTYEQYFGPGTRLTVT.

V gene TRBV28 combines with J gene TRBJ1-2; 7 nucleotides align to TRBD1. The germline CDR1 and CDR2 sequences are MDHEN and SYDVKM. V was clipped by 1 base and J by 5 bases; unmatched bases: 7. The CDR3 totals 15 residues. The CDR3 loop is CASSLSQGHGYGYTF. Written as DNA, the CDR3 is TGTGCCAGCAGTTTATCACAGGGGCATGGGTATGGCTACACCTTC.

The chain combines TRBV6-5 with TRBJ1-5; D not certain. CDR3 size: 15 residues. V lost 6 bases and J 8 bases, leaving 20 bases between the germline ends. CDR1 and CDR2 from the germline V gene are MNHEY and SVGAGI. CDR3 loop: CASSPQVVRIEPQHF. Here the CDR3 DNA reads TGTGCCAGCAGCCCCCAAGTCGTTCGAATAGAGCCCCAGCATTTT.

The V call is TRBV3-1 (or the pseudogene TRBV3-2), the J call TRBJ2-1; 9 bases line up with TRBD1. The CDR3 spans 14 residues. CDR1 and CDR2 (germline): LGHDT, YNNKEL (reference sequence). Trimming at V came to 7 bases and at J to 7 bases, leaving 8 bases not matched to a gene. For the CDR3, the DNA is TGTGCCAGCACACCCGGGACAGGGCCGAATGAGCAGTTCTTC. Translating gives CASTPGTGPNEQFF.

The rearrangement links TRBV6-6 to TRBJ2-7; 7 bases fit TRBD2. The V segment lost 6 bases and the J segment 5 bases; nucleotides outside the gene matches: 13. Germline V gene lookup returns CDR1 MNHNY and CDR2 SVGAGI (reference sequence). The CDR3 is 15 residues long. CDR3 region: CASSPPGSGNNEQYF. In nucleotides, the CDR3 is TGTGCCAGCAGCCCCCCGGGCAGCGGGAACAACGAGCAGTACTTC.

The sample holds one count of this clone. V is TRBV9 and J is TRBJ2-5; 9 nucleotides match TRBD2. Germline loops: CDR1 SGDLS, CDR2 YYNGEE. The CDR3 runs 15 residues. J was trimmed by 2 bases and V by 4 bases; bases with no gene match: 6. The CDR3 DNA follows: TGTGCCAGCAGCACACGACTAGCGGAGCAAGAGACCCAGTACTTC. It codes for CASSTRLAEQETQYF.

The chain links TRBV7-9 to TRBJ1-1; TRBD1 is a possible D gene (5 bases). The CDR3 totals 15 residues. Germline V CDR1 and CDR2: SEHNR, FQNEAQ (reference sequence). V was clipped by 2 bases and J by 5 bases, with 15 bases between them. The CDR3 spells CASSLPAQGGTEAFF. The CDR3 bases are TGTGCCAGCAGCTTACCTGCGCAGGGTGGAACTGAAGCTTTCTTT.

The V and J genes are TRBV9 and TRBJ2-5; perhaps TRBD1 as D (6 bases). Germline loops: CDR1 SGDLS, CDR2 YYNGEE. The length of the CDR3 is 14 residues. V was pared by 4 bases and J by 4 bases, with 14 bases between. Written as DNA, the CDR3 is TGTGCCAGCAGCTCAGGACAGAGCGGAGAGACCCAGTACTTC. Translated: CASSSGQSGETQYF.

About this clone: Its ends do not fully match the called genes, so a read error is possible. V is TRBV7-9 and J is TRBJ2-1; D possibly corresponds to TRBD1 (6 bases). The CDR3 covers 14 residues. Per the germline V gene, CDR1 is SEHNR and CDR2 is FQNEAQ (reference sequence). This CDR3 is CASSLETGYSEQFF. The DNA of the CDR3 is TGTGCCAGCAGCCTAGAAACAGGGTACAGTGAGCAGTTCTTC.

The CDR3 is CASSMRLTYEQYF. CDR3 in DNA: TGTGCCAGTAGTATGAGGCTTACCTACGAGCAGTACTTC. This rearrangement joins TRBV19 to TRBJ2-7; D ambiguous. V gave up 3 bases and J gave up 2 bases, with 8 bases separating them. There are 13 residues in the CDR3. Germline V lookup: CDR1 LNHDA, CDR2 SQIVND (reference sequence).

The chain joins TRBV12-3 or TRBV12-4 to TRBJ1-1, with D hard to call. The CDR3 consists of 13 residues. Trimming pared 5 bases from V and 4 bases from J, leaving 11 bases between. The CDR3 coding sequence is TGTGCCAGCAGTCCTCCAGGTGGCACTGAAGCTTTCTTT. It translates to CASSPPGGTEAFF.

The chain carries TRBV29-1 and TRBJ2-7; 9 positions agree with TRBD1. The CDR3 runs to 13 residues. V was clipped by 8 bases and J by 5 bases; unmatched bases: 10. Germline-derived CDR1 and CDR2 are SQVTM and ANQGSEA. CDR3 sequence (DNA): TGCAGCTCTTGGGACAGGGAGCCCCACGAGCAGTACTTC. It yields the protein CSSWDREPHEQYF.

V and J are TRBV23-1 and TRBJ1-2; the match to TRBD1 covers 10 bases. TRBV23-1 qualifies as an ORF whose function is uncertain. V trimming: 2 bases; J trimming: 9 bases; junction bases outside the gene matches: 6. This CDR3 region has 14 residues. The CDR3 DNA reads TGCGCCAGCAGTCAAAATGGGACAGGGGTTAGCTACACCTTC. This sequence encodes CASSQNGTGVSYTF.

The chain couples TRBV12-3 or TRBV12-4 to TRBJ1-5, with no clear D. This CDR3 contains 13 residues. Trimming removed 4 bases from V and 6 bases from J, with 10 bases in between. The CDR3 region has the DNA TGTGCCAGCAGTTCCCAACCAGTTCAGCCCCAGCATTTT. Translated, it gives CASSSQPVQPQHF.

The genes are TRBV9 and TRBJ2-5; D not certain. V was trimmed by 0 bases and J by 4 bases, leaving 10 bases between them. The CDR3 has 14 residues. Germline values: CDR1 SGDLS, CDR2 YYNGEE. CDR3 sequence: CASSVGAEIETQYF. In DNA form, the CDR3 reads TGTGCCAGCAGCGTAGGAGCCGAAATAGAGACCCAGTACTTC.

CDR3 protein: CAITTRHTGELFF. CDR3 nucleotides: TGTGCCATCACAACGCGCCACACCGGGGAGCTGTTTTTT. The chain combines TRBV10-3 with TRBJ2-2, with D hard to call. V lost 7 bases, J lost 3 bases, and 9 bases lay in between. The CDR3 loop spans 13 amino acids. Germline V gene sequence: CDR1 ENHRY, CDR2 SYGVKD.